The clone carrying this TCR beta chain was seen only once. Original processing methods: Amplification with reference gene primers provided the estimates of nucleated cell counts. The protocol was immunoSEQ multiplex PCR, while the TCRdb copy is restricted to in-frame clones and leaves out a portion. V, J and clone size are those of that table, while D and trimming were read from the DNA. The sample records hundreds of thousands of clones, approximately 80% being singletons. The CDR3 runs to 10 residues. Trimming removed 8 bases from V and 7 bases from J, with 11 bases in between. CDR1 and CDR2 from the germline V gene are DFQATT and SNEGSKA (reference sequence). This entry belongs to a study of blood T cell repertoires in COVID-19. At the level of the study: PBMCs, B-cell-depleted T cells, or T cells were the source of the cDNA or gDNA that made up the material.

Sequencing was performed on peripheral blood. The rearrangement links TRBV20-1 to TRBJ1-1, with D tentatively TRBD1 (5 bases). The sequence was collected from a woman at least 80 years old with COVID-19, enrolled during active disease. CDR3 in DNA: TGCAGTCCAAGGGGAGGTGAAGCTTTCTTT. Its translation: CSPRGGEAFF.